This T cell receptor beta chain was recovered during a study of T-cell reconstitution after alpha-beta-depleted transplantation in children. Whole-study results and caveats: About two months after transplant, alpha-beta T cells reportedly came from several hundred expanded graft clones.

The TCRbeta library incorporated unique molecular identifiers. A single record per CDR3 protein comes from TCRdb applying MiXCR to the PCR reads. The data show around 250,000 distinct CDR3 sequences, just under 8.5% seen once. Trimming pared 8 bases from V and 3 bases from J, leaving 14 bases between. Per the germline V gene, CDR1 is MNHEY and CDR2 is SVGEGT. The CDR3 runs to 13 residues. Concerning this clonotype itself: What it binds is unknown.

The source is a male patient between 5 and 17 years old who had a stem cell transplant for acute lymphoblastic leukemia, so the T cells may come from the graft donor. This chain uses TRBV6-2 or TRBV6-3 with TRBJ2-7, with unresolved D. Sequenced material: PBMCs, mostly from graft donor cells, taken 180 days after TCRalphabeta/CD19-depleted stem cell transplant. The CDR3: CASSELLVYEQYF. The CDR3 bases are TGTGCCAGCTCGGAGCTTTTAGTCTACGAGCAGTACTTC.